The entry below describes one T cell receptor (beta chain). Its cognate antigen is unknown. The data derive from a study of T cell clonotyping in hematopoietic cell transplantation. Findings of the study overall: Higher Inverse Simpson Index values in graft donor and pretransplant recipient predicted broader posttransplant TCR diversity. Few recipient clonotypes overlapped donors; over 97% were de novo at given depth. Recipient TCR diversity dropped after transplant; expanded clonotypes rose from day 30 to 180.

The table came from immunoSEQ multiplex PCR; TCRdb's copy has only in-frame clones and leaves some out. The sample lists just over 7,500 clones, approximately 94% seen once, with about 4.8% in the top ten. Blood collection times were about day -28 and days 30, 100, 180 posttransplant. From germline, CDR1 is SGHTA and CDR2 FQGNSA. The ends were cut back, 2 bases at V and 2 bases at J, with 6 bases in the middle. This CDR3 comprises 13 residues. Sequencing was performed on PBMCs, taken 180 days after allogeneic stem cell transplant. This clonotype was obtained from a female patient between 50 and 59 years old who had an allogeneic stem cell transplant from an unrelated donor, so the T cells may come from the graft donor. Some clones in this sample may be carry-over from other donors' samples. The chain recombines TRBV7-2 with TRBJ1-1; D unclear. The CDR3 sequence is CASSLQTNTEAFF. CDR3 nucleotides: TGTGCCAGCAGCTTACAGACCAACACTGAAGCTTTCTTT.